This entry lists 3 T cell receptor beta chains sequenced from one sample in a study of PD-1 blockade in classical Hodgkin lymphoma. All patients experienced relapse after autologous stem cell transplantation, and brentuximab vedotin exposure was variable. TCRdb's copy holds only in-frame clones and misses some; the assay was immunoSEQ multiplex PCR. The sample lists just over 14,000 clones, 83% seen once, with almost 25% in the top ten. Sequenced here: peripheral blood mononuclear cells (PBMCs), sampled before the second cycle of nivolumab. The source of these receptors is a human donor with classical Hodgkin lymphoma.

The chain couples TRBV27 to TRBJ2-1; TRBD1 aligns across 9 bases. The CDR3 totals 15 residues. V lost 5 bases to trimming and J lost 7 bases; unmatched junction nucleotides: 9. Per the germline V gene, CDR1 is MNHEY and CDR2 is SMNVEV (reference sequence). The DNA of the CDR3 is TGTGCCAGCAGTAAGACAGGGGGGTTAGGGAATGAGCAGTTCTTC. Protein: CASSKTGGLGNEQFF.

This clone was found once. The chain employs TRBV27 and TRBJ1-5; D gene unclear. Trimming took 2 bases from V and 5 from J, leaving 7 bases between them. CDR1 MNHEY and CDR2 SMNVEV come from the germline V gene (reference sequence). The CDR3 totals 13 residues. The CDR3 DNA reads TGTGCCAGCAGTTTAGAAGGACATCAGCCCCAGCATTTT. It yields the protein CASSLEGHQPQHF.

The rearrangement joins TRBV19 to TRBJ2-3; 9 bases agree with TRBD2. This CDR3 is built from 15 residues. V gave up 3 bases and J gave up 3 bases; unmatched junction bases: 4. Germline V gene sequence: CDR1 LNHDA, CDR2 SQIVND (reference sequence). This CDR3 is CASSMRRGGTDTQYF. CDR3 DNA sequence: TGTGCCAGTAGTATGCGGCGGGGGGGTACAGATACGCAGTATTTT. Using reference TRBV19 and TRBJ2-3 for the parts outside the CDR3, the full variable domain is DGGITQSPKYLFRKEGQNVTLSCEQNLNHDAMYWYRQDPGQGLRLIYYSQIVNDFQKGDIAEGYSVSREKKESFPLTVTSAQKNPTAFYLCASSMRRGGTDTQYFGPGTRLTVL.